A selection of T cell receptor beta chains follows, all from one sample in a study of regulatory dendritic cells for organ transplantation. Some clones are missing from TCRdb's copy, which holds only in-frame ones; the method was immunoSEQ multiplex PCR. The sample lists 30,000 to 40,000 clones, 85% to 90% occurring once. Sequenced material: naive CD4+ T cells from blood. The receptors come from a human donor in good health. The CDR3 runs from the conserved cysteine through the conserved F or W. The D gene is left open where the match is weak. Size is omitted from some rows. Given values are once, few, many or a class for expanded clones.

J | V | size | D | CDR3 | DNA
TRBJ2-7 | TRBV4-1 | NA | TRBD2 | CASSQPTPGLPYEQYF | TGCGCCAGCAGCCAGCCTACTCCGGGACTACCCTACGAGCAGTACTTC
TRBJ2-3 | TRBV11-3 | NA | NA | CASSPRATGLTDTQYF | TGTGCCAGCAGCCCACGCGCCACCGGGCTCACAGATACGCAGTATTTT
TRBJ1-1 | TRBV29-1 | NA | NA | CSVADGPNTEAFF | TGCAGCGTTGCAGATGGGCCGAACACTGAAGCTTTCTTT
TRBJ2-3 | TRBV5-4 | NA | TRBD2 | CASSSPLAGGPDTQYF | TGTGCCAGCAGCTCACCACTAGCGGGAGGCCCCGATACGCAGTATTTT
TRBJ1-2 | TRBV18 | NA | NA | CASSPLRAAGPLYWGYTF | TGTGCCAGCTCACCTCTCCGGGCGGCAGGGCCCCTATATTGGGGCTACACCTTC
TRBJ1-5 | TRBV6-1 | few | TRBD1 | CASSARQGGDPAQHF | TGTGCCAGCAGCGCCCGACAGGGCGGGGACCCGGCCCAGCATTTT
TRBJ2-3 | TRBV7-2 | once | TRBD1 | CASSRDRGLDTQYF | TGTGCCAGCAGTCGGGACAGGGGGCTGGATACGCAGTATTTT
TRBJ2-4 | TRBV5-1 | NA | NA | CASSLRDGNIQYF | TGCGCCAGCAGCTTGAGGGACGGAAACATTCAGTACTTC
TRBJ1-2 | TRBV5-8 | NA | TRBD1 | CASSLSVRDRGTLRGYTF | TGTGCCAGCAGCTTGTCCGTACGGGACAGGGGAACCTTGAGGGGCTACACCTTC
TRBJ2-5 | TRBV2 | NA | NA | CARKNSGSETQYF | TGTGCCAGAAAGAACAGCGGCTCGGAGACCCAGTACTTC
TRBJ2-5 | TRBV7-2 | NA | TRBD2 | CASVGTSGISETQYF | TGTGCCAGCGTGGGGACTAGCGGGATCTCAGAGACCCAGTACTTC
TRBJ1-2 | TRBV9 | few | NA | CASSATGDGYTF | TGTGCCAGCAGCGCTACTGGGGATGGCTACACCTTC
TRBJ1-2 | TRBV7-9 | NA | NA | CASSLSGVPYGYTF | TGTGCCAGCAGCTTAAGCGGGGTTCCCTATGGCTACACCTTC
TRBJ2-7 | TRBV7-9 | NA | NA | CASSLGVSSYEQYF | TGTGCCAGCAGCTTAGGAGTTAGCTCCTACGAGCAGTACTTC
TRBJ2-5 | TRBV7-9 | NA | NA | CASSLTGTKETQYF | TGTGCCAGCAGCCTAACCGGGACGAAAGAGACCCAGTACTTC
TRBJ1-5 | TRBV19 | NA | NA | CASTKGGNQPQHF | TGTGCCAGTACCAAAGGGGGTAATCAGCCCCAGCATTTT
TRBJ1-1 | TRBV29-1 | NA | NA | CSVGSGNTEAFF | TGCAGCGTTGGGTCAGGAAACACTGAAGCTTTCTTT